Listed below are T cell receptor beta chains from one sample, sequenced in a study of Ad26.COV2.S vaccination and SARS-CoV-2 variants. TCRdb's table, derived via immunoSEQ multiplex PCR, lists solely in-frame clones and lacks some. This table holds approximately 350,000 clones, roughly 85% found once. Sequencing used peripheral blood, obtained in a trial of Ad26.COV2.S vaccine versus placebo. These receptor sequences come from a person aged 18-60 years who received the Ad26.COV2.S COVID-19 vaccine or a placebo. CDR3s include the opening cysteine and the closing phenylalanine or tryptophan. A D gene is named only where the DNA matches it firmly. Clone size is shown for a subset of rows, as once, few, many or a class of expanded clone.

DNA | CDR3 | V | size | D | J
TGTGCCAGCAGCTCTTCCGGGACAGGGGACACCACTGAAGCTTTCTTT | CASSSSGTGDTTEAFF | TRBV7-9 | . | TRBD1 | TRBJ1-1
TGTGCCAGCAGCTGGAACAGGGGTGAAGCTTTCTTT | CASSWNRGEAFF | TRBV5-5 | few | TRBD1 | TRBJ1-1
TGCGCCAGCAGCCAAGTTAACGAGGGAGCGACTGAAGCTTTCTTT | CASSQVNEGATEAFF | TRBV4-1 | once | . | TRBJ1-1
TGTGCCAGCAGCTTGTTCGGGAGTAGCAATCAGCCCCAGCATTTT | CASSLFGSSNQPQHF | TRBV5-6 | once | . | TRBJ1-5
TGTGCCAGCAGTTTATGGACACCCATGAACACTGAAGCTTTCTTT | CASSLWTPMNTEAFF | TRBV28 | . | . | TRBJ1-1
TGTGCCAGTAGTATAACGGATTGGCCCCCAAATGAGCAGTTCTTC | CASSITDWPPNEQFF | TRBV19 | . | . | TRBJ2-1
TGCGCCAGCAGCCAAGATGGTAGCGGGGCCTCCTACAATGAGCAGTTCTTC | CASSQDGSGASYNEQFF | TRBV4-1 | . | TRBD2 | TRBJ2-1
TGCAGCGTAGTCGGTGGCTCCTACAATGAGCAGTTCTTC | CSVVGGSYNEQFF | TRBV29-1 | . | . | TRBJ2-1
TGTGCCACCGGGACAGGGGGCGGAGATACGCAGTATTTT | CATGTGGGDTQYF | TRBV10-3 | . | TRBD1 | TRBJ2-3
TGTGCCAGCAGCTTAACCGGGACAGGGGGGTGGGATGAGCAGTTCTTC | CASSLTGTGGWDEQFF | TRBV5-5 | few | TRBD1 | TRBJ2-1
TGTGCCAGCAGCTCGCAGGGGGCGCAAGGCAGCTATGAGCAGTTCTTC | CASSSQGAQGSYEQFF | TRBV7-3 | . | TRBD1 | TRBJ2-1
TGCAGCGTTGAAAAAAGACGTCAAGAGACCCAGTACTTC | CSVEKRRQETQYF | TRBV29-1 | once | . | TRBJ2-5
TGTGCCAGCTCACCTAAACGTGGACTAGTTGGGTACGAGCAGTACTTC | CASSPKRGLVGYEQYF | TRBV18 | . | TRBD2 | TRBJ2-7
TGTGCCAGCAGCTCCATGACAGAGGTACATCAGCCCCAGCATTTT | CASSSMTEVHQPQHF | TRBV5-6 | . | . | TRBJ1-5
TGCGCCAGCAGCGACCTAGCGGGGATAAACATTCAGTACTTC | CASSDLAGINIQYF | TRBV5-1 | . | TRBD2 | TRBJ2-4
TGTGCCAGCAGCCTTTCGGACAGACAGTATAATTCACCCCTCCACTTT | CASSLSDRQYNSPLHF | TRBV3-1/TRBV3-2 | once | . | TRBJ1-6
TGTGCCAGCAGCCAGTCCTACGAGCAGTACTTC | CASSQSYEQYF | TRBV3-1/TRBV3-2 | few | . | TRBJ2-7
TGTGCCAGTACCCGGGGATCGGGACTAGCGGGATCCAATGAGCAGTTCTTC | CASTRGSGLAGSNEQFF | TRBV19 | . | TRBD2 | TRBJ2-1